The T cell receptor (beta chain) described here comes from a study of blood T cell repertoires in COVID-19. Turning to the study itself: Sources were T cells, B-cell-depleted T cells, or PBMCs; the material itself was cDNA or gDNA.

Using immunoSEQ multiplex PCR, the repertoire was profiled, and TCRdb retains in-frame clones only, with some absent. The sample includes 130,000 or so clones, less than 90% seen only once; the top ten take under 4%. CDR3 length: 9 amino acids. CDR1 and CDR2 (germline): DFQATT, SNEGSKA (reference sequence). V gave up 7 bases and J gave up 7 bases, with 7 bases separating them. The TCR originated in a woman aged 25 to 39 who had recovered from COVID-19. Sequenced input: PBMCs or T cells enriched from blood (not recorded which). This chain uses TRBV20-1 with TRBJ1-2; D unclear. CDR3 sequence (DNA): TGCAGTGGAGCCTCTGGCTACACCTTC. Its protein product is CSGASGYTF.